These 23 T cell receptor beta chains came from one sample sequenced in a study of blood T cell repertoires in COVID-19. Generated by immunoSEQ multiplex PCR, the TCRdb table keeps only in-frame clones and is missing some. The sample consists of a few hundred thousand clones, around nine tenths of them appearing once. Sample: PBMCs or T cells enriched from blood (not recorded which). These receptors were collected from a woman aged 40 to 55 who had recovered from COVID-19.

The sample holds a few counts of this clone. The rearrangement links TRBV28 to TRBJ1-1; 9 nucleotides match TRBD1. Losses at the gene ends were 5 bases for V and 0 bases for J; bases not matched to a gene: 10. The CDR3 spans 17 residues. The germline gives CDR1 MDHEN, CDR2 SYDVKM. This chain's CDR3 is CASSPLTGGLMNTEAFF. In nucleotides, the CDR3 is TGTGCCAGCAGTCCTCTGACAGGGGGATTGATGAACACTGAAGCTTTCTTT. Combining the CDR3 with reference TRBV28 and TRBJ1-1 gives the whole variable domain DVKVTQSSRYLVKRTGEKVFLECVQDMDHENMFWYRQDPGLGLRLIYFSYDVKMKEKGDIPEGYSVSREKKERFSLILESASTNQTSMYLCASSPLTGGLMNTEAFFGQGTRLTVV.

The chain combines TRBV9 with TRBJ2-3; D is ambiguous. This CDR3 has 16 amino acids. The ends were cut back, 0 bases at V and 2 bases at J, with 13 bases in the middle. Germline CDR1 SGDLS, CDR2 YYNGEE. This CDR3 reads CASSVGIADNTDTQYF. The CDR3, as DNA: TGTGCCAGCAGCGTAGGTATAGCAGATAACACAGATACGCAGTATTTT.

CDR3 loop: CASSQDRGSGNLQFF. CDR3 DNA sequence: TGTGCCAGCAGCCAAGATCGCGGTAGCGGGAACTTGCAGTTCTTC. The chain has TRBV3-1 (or the pseudogene TRBV3-2) and TRBJ2-1, with 8 bases fitting TRBD2. This CDR3 comprises 15 residues. Trimming at V came to 0 bases and at J to 12 bases, leaving 10 bases not matched to a gene. Germline values: CDR1 LGHDT, CDR2 YNNKEL (reference sequence).

V gene TRBV7-9 combines with J gene TRBJ1-6; no reliable D call. The CDR3 has 11 residues. The germline gives CDR1 SEHNR, CDR2 FQNEAQ (reference sequence). Trimming took 4 bases from V and 14 from J, leaving 9 bases between them. CDR3 sequence: CASSSVESLHF. The CDR3 DNA reads TGTGCCAGCAGCTCGGTGGAGTCCCTCCACTTT.

This clone appeared once. The chain is built from TRBV6-4 and TRBJ2-1; D might be TRBD2 (6 bases). This CDR3 region has 20 residues. Germline lookup yields CDR1 MRHNA and CDR2 SNTAGT. Deletions cut 2 bases from V and 0 bases from J, with 23 bases between. The DNA for the CDR3 is TGTGCCAGCAGTGACCACGGGGCGGGATCCCCCCCCCGCTCCTACAATGAGCAGTTCTTC. This codes for CASSDHGAGSPPRSYNEQFF.

The chain couples TRBV2 to TRBJ2-7; 10 bases match TRBD1. This CDR3 region has 14 residues. Germline trimming cut 6 bases from V and 5 bases from J; bases unmatched to any gene: 7. CDR1 is SNHLY, CDR2 FYNNEI, per germline. The CDR3 nucleotides read TGTGCCAGCAGACCCGGGACAGGGGTCGACGAGCAGTACTTC. Translated, it gives CASRPGTGVDEQYF.

J is TRBJ1-1 and V is TRBV28; D remains unclear. Per germline, CDR1 MDHEN and CDR2 SYDVKM. This CDR3 has 17 amino acids. Trimming pared 3 bases from V and 1 base from J, leaving 18 bases between. CDR3 DNA sequence: TGTGCCAGCAGTTTTCCCAGACTAAGTCAGGAGAACACTGAAGCTTTCTTT. This codes for CASSFPRLSQENTEAFF.

The chain employs TRBV3-1 (or the pseudogene TRBV3-2) and TRBJ2-3; D might be TRBD2 (5 bases). Trimming took off 0 bases at V and 5 bases at J, with 12 bases between the two ends. Germline lookup yields CDR1 LGHDT and CDR2 YNNKEL (reference sequence). This CDR3 has 15 amino acids. CDR3 sequence reads: CASSQDGGGGDTQYF. The CDR3 region has the DNA TGTGCCAGCAGCCAAGACGGAGGCGGAGGAGATACGCAGTATTTT.

Comments on this clone: Other nucleotide sequences from this sample produce the same CDR3. V and J are TRBV3-1 (or the pseudogene TRBV3-2) and TRBJ1-4, with 7 bases aligning to TRBD1. V was pared by 1 base and J by 4 bases, with 0 bases of the junction left unmatched. There are 14 residues in the CDR3. Germline V CDR1 and CDR2: LGHDT, YNNKEL (reference sequence). The CDR3 DNA follows: TGTGCCAGCAGCCAAGGACAGGGTAATGAAAAACTGTTTTTT. As protein: CASSQGQGNEKLFF.

A remark on this clone: Other DNA sequences in this specimen translate into the identical CDR3. J is TRBJ1-1 and V is TRBV6-5; D call uncertain. The CDR3 is 13 residues long. Germline CDR1 and CDR2: MNHEY and SVGAGI. Trimming took 2 bases from V and 0 from J, leaving 4 bases between them. CDR3 in amino acids: CASSYTVNTEAFF. CDR3 in DNA: TGTGCCAGCAGTTACACAGTGAACACTGAAGCTTTCTTT.

The V call is TRBV19, the J call TRBJ2-7; D perhaps matches TRBD1 (6 bases). Germline-derived CDR1 and CDR2 are LNHDA and SQIVND (reference sequence). The CDR3 is 15 residues long. The germline V and J ends were trimmed by 4 bases and 0 bases, with 13 bases remaining between them. CDR3 in amino acids: CASSTGRGASYEQYF. CDR3 DNA sequence: TGTGCCAGTAGTACAGGCAGGGGCGCCTCCTACGAGCAGTACTTC.

The V call is TRBV5-1, the J call TRBJ1-3, with 9 bases aligning to TRBD1. CDR1 and CDR2 from the germline V gene are SGHRS and YFSETQ. The J segment lost 0 bases and the V segment lost 2 bases, leaving 15 bases of the junction unmatched. This CDR3 has 20 residues. The CDR3 nucleotides read TGCGCCAGCAGCTTAACAGGGGGCGTACTAGGAAGGAGCTCTGGAAACACCATATATTTT. As protein: CASSLTGGVLGRSSGNTIYF. Full variable domain (remainder filled in from reference TRBV5-1 and TRBJ1-3): KAGVTQTPRYLIKTRGQQVTLSCSPISGHRSVSWYQQTPGQGLQFLFEYFSETQRNKGNFPGRFSGRQFSNSRSEMNVSTLELGDSALYLCASSLTGGVLGRSSGNTIYFGEGSWLTVV.

The chain carries TRBV11-3 and TRBJ1-1, with 10 bases fitting TRBD1. With 1 base clipped from V and 1 base from J, the junction kept 0 bases outside the gene matches. There are 15 residues in the CDR3. Looked up from germline, CDR1 is SGHNT and CDR2 is YENEEA. The DNA of the CDR3 is TGTGCCAGCAGCTTAGGGGACAGGGGGAACACTGAAGCTTTCTTT. Translating gives CASSLGDRGNTEAFF.

The chain joins TRBV27 to TRBJ2-7, with TRBD1 matching over 9 bases. The CDR3 covers 14 residues. Germline values: CDR1 MNHEY, CDR2 SMNVEV (reference sequence). V dropped 6 bases and J dropped 6; count of bases not matched to a gene: 9. The CDR3 coding sequence is TGTGCCAGCAGCTTAGAGGGGACAGGGAGCGAGCAGTACTTC. It yields the protein CASSLEGTGSEQYF.

The rearrangement links TRBV4-1 to TRBJ1-4; 7 bases agree with TRBD1. CDR1 and CDR2 from the germline V gene are MGHRA and YSYEKL. Losses at the gene ends were 7 bases for V and 7 bases for J; bases not matched to a gene: 9. CDR3 size: 14 residues. The CDR3 DNA follows: TGCGCCAGCACCCCCGGACAGGTGGTTGAAAAACTGTTTTTT. Translating gives CASTPGQVVEKLFF.

The chain couples TRBV5-1 to TRBJ1-6; D gene ambiguous. CDR3 length: 13 amino acids. Trimming removed 2 bases from V and 9 bases from J, with 9 bases in between. The germline CDR1 and CDR2 sequences are SGHRS and YFSETQ. CDR3 sequence reads: CASSLGGLSPLHF. In DNA form, the CDR3 reads TGCGCCAGCAGCTTAGGAGGGCTTTCACCCCTCCACTTT.

The V and J genes are TRBV7-9 and TRBJ1-5; 7 bases are shared with TRBD1. This CDR3 spans 15 amino acids. Germline V gene lookup returns CDR1 SEHNR and CDR2 FQNEAQ (reference sequence). Trimming took 3 bases from V and 1 from J; bases not matched to a gene: 3. The CDR3 region is CASSLTGQSNQPQHF. CDR3 in DNA: TGTGCCAGCAGCTTGACAGGGCAGAGCAATCAGCCCCAGCATTTT.

The chain is built from TRBV3-1 (or the pseudogene TRBV3-2) and TRBJ2-7; 8 bases are a match to TRBD2. The length of the CDR3 is 17 residues. With V trimmed by 3 bases and J by 2 bases, 12 bases remained unmatched. Per germline, CDR1 LGHDT and CDR2 YNNKEL (reference sequence). CDR3 bases: TGTGCCAGCAGCCACAGAACCCTAGCGGGTCCTCCCTACGAGCAGTACTTC. This sequence encodes CASSHRTLAGPPYEQYF.

This chain connects TRBV28 to TRBJ1-5; no clear D gene. V lost 6 bases, J lost 8 bases, and 11 bases lay in between. Germline values: CDR1 MDHEN, CDR2 SYDVKM. This CDR3 is 12 amino acids long. CDR3 nucleotides: TGTGCCAGCAGGCCGGGCGGGGAGCCCCAGCATTTT. Translating gives CASRPGGEPQHF. The whole variable domain, filled in from reference TRBV28 and TRBJ1-5, reads DVKVTQSSRYLVKRTGEKVFLECVQDMDHENMFWYRQDPGLGLRLIYFSYDVKMKEKGDIPEGYSVSREKKERFSLILESASTNQTSMYLCASRPGGEPQHFGDGTRLSIL.

The J gene is TRBJ1-2, the V gene TRBV7-9, with a possible D match to TRBD1 (5 bases). Looked up from germline, CDR1 is SEHNR and CDR2 is FQNEAQ (reference sequence). V was pared by 5 bases and J by 5 bases, with 15 bases between. The CDR3 loop spans 14 amino acids. CDR3 nucleotides: TGTGCCAGCAGCCCGATCACAGGAAAATATGGCTACACCTTC. Its protein is CASSPITGKYGYTF. Full variable domain (missing parts from reference TRBV7-9 and TRBJ1-2): DTGVSQNPRHKITKRGQNVTFRCDPISEHNRLYWYRQTLGQGPEFLTYFQNEAQLEKSRLLSDRFSAERPKGSFSTLEIQRTEQGDSAMYLCASSPITGKYGYTFGSGTRLTVV.

This chain joins TRBV2 and TRBJ1-4, with D perhaps matching TRBD1 (6 bases). The CDR3 consists of 15 residues. Germline CDR1 reads SNHLY; CDR2 reads FYNNEI. Trimming removed 6 bases from V and 0 bases from J, with 11 bases in between. The chain's CDR3 is CASSGGGPTNEKLFF. CDR3 DNA sequence: TGTGCCAGCAGCGGGGGGGGCCCAACTAATGAAAAACTGTTTTTT.

The chain uses TRBV7-2 and TRBJ1-2; D might be TRBD1 (5 bases). CDR1 and CDR2 (germline): SGHTA, FQGNSA. CDR3 length: 18 residues. Trimming took 1 base from V and 3 from J, leaving 21 bases between them. This chain's CDR3 is CASSLEEGWWGVHYGYTF. In DNA, the CDR3 is TGTGCCAGCAGCTTAGAAGAAGGATGGTGGGGGGTCCACTATGGCTACACCTTC.

The DNA for the CDR3 is TGTGCCAGCAGCCTCCGCAATCCGACTAGCGGGACTTATGAGCAGTTCTTC. Translation: CASSLRNPTSGTYEQFF. The chain couples TRBV7-9 to TRBJ2-1; 11 bases agree with TRBD2. V dropped 5 bases and J dropped 8; count of bases not matched to a gene: 14. This CDR3 region has 17 residues. Germline CDR1 and CDR2: SEHNR and FQNEAQ (reference sequence). The variable domain in full, with the rest retrieved from reference TRBV7-9 and TRBJ2-1, is DTGVSQNPRHKITKRGQNVTFRCDPISEHNRLYWYRQTLGQGPEFLTYFQNEAQLEKSRLLSDRFSAERPKGSFSTLEIQRTEQGDSAMYLCASSLRNPTSGTYEQFFGPGTRLTVL.